A single sample is the source of the 16 T cell receptor beta chains below, sequenced in a study of T-cell memory formation after mild COVID-19. TCRdb recomputed calls from the 5' RACE reads with MiXCR, one row per CDR3 protein. The data contain 180,000 or so distinct CDR3 sequences, 11% of them singletons. Specimen: PBMCs or a T cell subset sorted from them (not recorded which). These receptors originate from a man younger than 35 who had mild COVID-19 (a few samples of this study predate the infection). Cell type and time point are not known.

The chain combines TRBV4-3 with TRBJ1-4; TRBD1 is a possible D gene (6 bases). V gave up 0 bases and J gave up 8 bases, with 10 bases separating them. From germline, CDR1 is LGHNA and CDR2 YSLEER. CDR3 length: 14 residues. The CDR3 region has the DNA TGCGCCAGCAGCCAAGATTGGACAGCCGAAAAACTGTTTTTT. This translates into CASSQDWTAEKLFF.

This chain joins TRBV6-4 and TRBJ2-3; tentative D call: TRBD2 (6 bases). The V end lost 0 bases, the J end lost 1 base, and 8 bases lay between the germline ends. The V gene's germline CDR1 is MRHNA and CDR2 SNTAGT. The CDR3 extends over 15 amino acids. The CDR3 protein is CASSDSWGGTDTQYF. DNA for the CDR3: TGTGCCAGCAGTGACTCCTGGGGGGGCACAGATACGCAGTATTTT.

This clonotype was observed at least ten times. The V gene is TRBV7-3, the J gene TRBJ2-2; 7 nucleotides align to TRBD2. CDR3 length equals 17 residues. Germline values: CDR1 SGHTA, CDR2 FQGTGA. The J segment lost 2 bases and the V segment lost 5 bases, leaving 11 bases of the junction unmatched. As DNA, the CDR3 is TGTGCCAGCAGCGACGGACGAGGGACTACCAACACCGGGGAGCTGTTTTTT. It specifies CASSDGRGTTNTGELFF. Full variable domain (remainder filled in from reference TRBV7-3 and TRBJ2-2): GAGVSQTPSNKVTEKGKYVELRCDPISGHTALYWYRQSLGQGPEFLIYFQGTGAADDSGLPNDRFFAVRPEGSVSTLKIQRTERGDSAVYLCASSDGRGTTNTGELFFGEGSRLTVL.

This clonotype was counted ten times or more. J is TRBJ1-3 and V is TRBV11-2, with TRBD1 matching 8 bases. The V gene end was trimmed by 5 bases and the J gene end by 8 bases; junction bases not matched to a gene: 8. The CDR3 totals 14 residues. Looked up from germline, CDR1 is SGHAT and CDR2 is FQNNGV. The CDR3 loop is CASSLRTGLDTIYF. As DNA, the CDR3 is TGTGCCAGCAGCCTCCGGACAGGGTTAGACACCATATATTTT.

This clonotype was counted ten times or more. This chain connects TRBV5-1 to TRBJ2-3; 10 bases are a match to TRBD1. Germline trimming cut 4 bases from V and 1 base from J; bases unmatched to any gene: 9. There are 17 residues in the CDR3. Germline V CDR1 and CDR2: SGHRS, YFSETQ. The CDR3 DNA reads TGCGCCAGCAGCAGGGACAGGGGTGTTAGGGGCACAGATACGCAGTATTTT. This sequence encodes CASSRDRGVRGTDTQYF.

This clonotype was seen at least ten times. V gene TRBV7-9 combines with J gene TRBJ2-2; D is ambiguous. Germline lookup yields CDR1 SEHNR and CDR2 FQNEAQ (reference sequence). V was cut by 6 bases and J by 1 base, with 15 bases left in between. CDR3 length: 16 residues. CDR3 nucleotides: TGTGCCAGCAGGCCACGTCCTGGGGAGAACACCGGGGAGCTGTTTTTT. Amino acid sequence: CASRPRPGENTGELFF.

This clonotype was picked up a small number of times. This chain connects TRBV20-1 to TRBJ1-1; tentatively, D is TRBD1 (6 bases). The germline V gene has CDR1 DFQATT and CDR2 SNEGSKA (reference sequence). Trimming stripped 6 bases from V and 7 bases from J, with 15 bases between. The CDR3 spans 12 residues. CDR3 nucleotides: TGCAGTGCCAAAAAGGGGGTGGTTGAAGCTTTCTTT. This sequence encodes CSAKKGVVEAFF.

This clonotype has only a few counts. Lacking the conserved final phenylalanine or tryptophan, this CDR3 likely reflects a read error. The CDR3 nucleotides read TGTGCCAGCAGCATAGGGGGGCCCTACGAGCAGTACTTA. The encoded protein is CASSIGGPYEQYL. The rearrangement joins TRBV5-4 to TRBJ2-7; D may correspond to TRBD1 or TRBD2 (6 bases each). V lost 4 bases, J lost 2 bases, and 10 bases lay in between. This CDR3 contains 13 residues. The germline V gene encodes CDR1 SGHNT and CDR2 YYREEE (reference sequence).

This clonotype was recorded at least ten times. The CDR3 protein is CASSYSLWVNEQFF. CDR3 bases: TGTGCCAGCAGTTACTCTCTGTGGGTCAATGAGCAGTTCTTC. The rearrangement joins TRBV6-5 to TRBJ2-1, with D uncertain. This CDR3 spans 14 amino acids. V was trimmed by 0 bases and J by 6 bases, leaving 9 bases between them. In germline, CDR1 is MNHEY, CDR2 SVGAGI.

The genes are TRBV7-9 and TRBJ1-6; D uncertain. The CDR3 length is 14 residues. The V end lost 6 bases, the J end lost 8 bases, and 14 bases lay between the germline ends. Germline values: CDR1 SEHNR, CDR2 FQNEAQ (reference sequence). The CDR3 sequence: CASRGVNWDSPLHF. The CDR3 nucleotides are TGTGCCAGCAGGGGAGTCAACTGGGATTCACCCCTCCACTTT.

This chain links TRBV6-5 with TRBJ1-2; D gene ambiguous. Germline lookup yields CDR1 MNHEY and CDR2 SVGAGI. V was shortened by 4 bases and J by 6 bases, with 12 bases between the two germline ends. CDR3 size: 13 residues. The CDR3 loop is CASSFLGVHGYTF. In DNA, the CDR3 is TGTGCCAGCAGTTTCTTGGGAGTCCATGGCTACACCTTC.

The table lists this clonotype with many counts. The genes are TRBV12-3 or TRBV12-4 and TRBJ2-7; D is possibly TRBD1 (5 bases). V was clipped by 4 bases and J by 3 bases, with 7 bases between them. This CDR3 spans 12 amino acids. In DNA, the CDR3 is TGTGCCAGCAGTTGGGGCAGCTACGAGCAGTACTTC. It is translated as CASSWGSYEQYF.

The chain combines TRBV6-1 with TRBJ1-4, with 7 positions matching TRBD1. Germline V gene data show CDR1 as MNHNS and CDR2 as SASEGT. Trimming cost V 6 bases and J 7 bases; bases outside gene matches: 5. The CDR3 is made up of 13 amino acids. The CDR3 nucleotides are TGTGCCAGCAGCCGGACAGGTGGTGAAAAACTGTTTTTT. Protein: CASSRTGGEKLFF.

The CDR3 is CASARVGDSYNEQFF. As DNA, the CDR3 is TGTGCCAGCGCACGAGTCGGTGATTCCTACAATGAGCAGTTCTTC. V is TRBV7-2 and J is TRBJ2-1; D unclear. Germline CDR1 SGHTA, CDR2 FQGNSA. The CDR3 runs 15 residues. Trimming stripped 8 bases from V and 1 base from J, with 15 bases between.

The chain employs TRBV6-5 and TRBJ1-2, with 8 bases that match TRBD1. This CDR3 has 16 residues. J lost 4 bases, V lost 0 bases, and 7 bases had no gene match. Germline V gene data show CDR1 as MNHEY and CDR2 as SVGAGI. CDR3 sequence reads: CASSYSTGGSAYGYTF. CDR3 nucleotides: TGTGCCAGCAGTTACTCCACAGGGGGGTCGGCCTATGGCTACACCTTC.

The gene calls are TRBV20-1 and TRBJ1-4, with D unresolved. CDR1 is DFQATT, CDR2 SNEGSKA, per germline (reference sequence). This CDR3 is built from 13 residues. V gave up 6 bases and J gave up 9 bases, with 17 bases separating them. In DNA, the CDR3 is TGCAGTGCCGATTCCCCGGGAGAAAAAAAACTGTTTTTT. This codes for CSADSPGEKKLFF.